This entry is about one T cell receptor beta chain. The antigen remains undetermined. The data belong to a study of T cell repertoires in cytomegalovirus infection. Whole-study context: Indicated by public TCR beta signatures were CMV infection and matching HLA type.

MiXCR, run by TCRdb on the reads, gives a single entry per CDR3 protein. The repertoire holds more than 400,000 distinct CDR3 sequences, with approximately 26% as singletons. The germline gives CDR1 DFQATT, CDR2 SNEGSKA (reference sequence). The CDR3 totals 15 residues. Trimming removed 0 bases from V and 8 bases from J, with 18 bases in between. Notes on the study in general: Using cumulative public TCR beta family frequency, the authors identified those who carried CMV together with the relevant HLA.

The sequence came from a human donor in good health (CMV status not recorded). Some clones in this sample may be carry-over from other donors' samples. The J gene is TRBJ2-3, the V gene TRBV20-1, with D maybe TRBD1 (6 bases). Specimen: PBMCs. The CDR3 spells CSARDRGLGVSTQYF. The DNA of the CDR3 is TGCAGTGCTAGAGATAGGGGGTTGGGAGTTAGTACGCAGTATTTT.